This section outlines one T cell receptor (beta chain) sequence together with its context. Its antigen is as yet unknown. The entry originates in a study of cytomegalovirus exposure and HLA in healthy donors. Regarding the study as a whole: The authors enumerated 150 to 200 TCR beta chains as linked to cytomegalovirus. Most TCR sequences were seen very rarely across donors, but some public TCRs occurred in many.

This table comes from immunoSEQ multiplex PCR, and its TCRdb copy is limited to in-frame clones, with some not included. The sample contains 150,000 to 180,000 clones, just over 85% of which appear only once. Sequenced material: PBMCs. This TCR came from a human donor in good health.

The CDR3 DNA reads as TGTGCCTGGATTCAACAGGGGTTGGCCACCGGGGAGCTGTTTTTT. This gives the protein CAWIQQGLATGELFF. The chain is built from TRBV30 and TRBJ2-2, with 7 bases aligning to TRBD1. The CDR3 totals 15 residues. CDR1 GTSNPN and CDR2 SVGIG come from the germline V gene (reference sequence). Losses at the gene ends were 4 bases for V and 4 bases for J; bases not matched to a gene: 9.